The rows below give T cell receptor beta chains drawn from one sample of a study of blood T cell repertoires in COVID-19. Profiled with immunoSEQ multiplex PCR; TCRdb holds only in-frame clones, not every one. The data contain approximately 90,000 clones, roughly 80% of them singletons. The sample consisted of peripheral blood. These receptors were taken from an older man with active or convalescent COVID-19. Each CDR3 is given with its conserved first and last residue. A D gene is named only where the DNA matches it firmly.

>TRBV10-1|13|NA|TRBJ1-1
CASSGPVNTEAFF
>TRBV9|14|TRBD2|TRBJ2-5
CASSVGTSQETQYF
>TRBV11-2|15|TRBD2|TRBJ2-5
CASSSSGGYQETQYF
>TRBV19|14|TRBD1|TRBJ1-3
CASRPTGTGNTIYF
>TRBV18|15|TRBD1|TRBJ1-2
CASSPDTGTGFGYTF
>TRBV2|13|NA|TRBJ1-5
CATNRVFNQPQHF
>TRBV5-1|16|TRBD2|TRBJ2-7
CASSLDTASGEYEQYF
>TRBV27|14|NA|TRBJ1-5
CASSLSSGYQPQHF
>TRBV5-5|15|NA|TRBJ1-1
CASSLTGPVNTEAFF
>TRBV5-6|15|NA|TRBJ1-1
CASSFITWAGTEAFF
>TRBV10-1|12|NA|TRBJ2-2
CASSRDTGELFF
>TRBV19|15|NA|TRBJ1-2
CASSLTNRPDYGYTF
>TRBV7-6|16|NA|TRBJ2-2
CASSLAGTRGTGELFF
>TRBV7-2|16|TRBD2|TRBJ2-3
CASSLGLAGWTDTQYF
>TRBV11-2|15|TRBD1|TRBJ2-7
CASSLAGQGSYEQYF
>TRBV7-2|15|NA|TRBJ1-2
CASSASGVGIYGYTF
>TRBV7-8|18|TRBD2|TRBJ2-7
CASSSHQSLAGSSYEQYF